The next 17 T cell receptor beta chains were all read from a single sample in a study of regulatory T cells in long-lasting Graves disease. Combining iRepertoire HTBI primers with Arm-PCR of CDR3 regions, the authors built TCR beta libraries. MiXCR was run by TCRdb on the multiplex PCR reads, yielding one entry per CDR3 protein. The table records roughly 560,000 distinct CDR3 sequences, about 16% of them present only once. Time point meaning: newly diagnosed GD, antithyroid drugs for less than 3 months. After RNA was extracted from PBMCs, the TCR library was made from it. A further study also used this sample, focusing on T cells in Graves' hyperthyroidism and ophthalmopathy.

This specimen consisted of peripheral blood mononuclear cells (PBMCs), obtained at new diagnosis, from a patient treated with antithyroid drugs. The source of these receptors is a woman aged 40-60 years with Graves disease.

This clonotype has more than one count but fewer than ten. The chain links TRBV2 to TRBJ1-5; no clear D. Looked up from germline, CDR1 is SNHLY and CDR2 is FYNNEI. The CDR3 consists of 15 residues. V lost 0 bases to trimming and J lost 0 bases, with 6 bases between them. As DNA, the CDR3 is TGTGCCAGCAGTGAAGCGCAGTATAGCAATCAGCCCCAGCATTTT. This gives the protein CASSEAQYSNQPQHF.

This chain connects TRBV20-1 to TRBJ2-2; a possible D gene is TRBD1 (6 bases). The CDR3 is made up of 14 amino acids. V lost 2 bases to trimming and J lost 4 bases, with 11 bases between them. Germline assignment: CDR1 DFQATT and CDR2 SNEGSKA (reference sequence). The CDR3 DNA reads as TGCAGTGCTAGAATGGGGGCGAGCACCGGGGAGCTGTTTTTT. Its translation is CSARMGASTGELFF.

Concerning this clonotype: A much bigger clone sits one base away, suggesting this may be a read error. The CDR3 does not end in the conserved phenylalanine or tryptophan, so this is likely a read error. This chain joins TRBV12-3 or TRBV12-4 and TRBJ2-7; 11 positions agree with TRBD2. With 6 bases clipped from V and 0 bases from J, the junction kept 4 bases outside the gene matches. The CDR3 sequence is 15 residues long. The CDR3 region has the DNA TGTGCCAGCAGAAAGACTAGCGGGGTCTCCTACGAGCAGTACCTC. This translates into CASRKTSGVSYEQYL.

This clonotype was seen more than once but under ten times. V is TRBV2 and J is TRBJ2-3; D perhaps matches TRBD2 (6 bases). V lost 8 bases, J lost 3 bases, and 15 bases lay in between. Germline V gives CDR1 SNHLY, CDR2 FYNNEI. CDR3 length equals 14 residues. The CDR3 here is CASYRTIQTDTQYF. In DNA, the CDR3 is TGTGCCAGCTACCGGACTATCCAGACAGATACGCAGTATTTT.

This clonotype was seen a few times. CDR3 amino acids: CAISDLSGGYGYTF. As DNA, the CDR3 is TGTGCCATCAGTGATCTTTCAGGTGGCTATGGCTACACCTTC. The chain links TRBV10-3 to TRBJ1-2; D is undetermined. The ends were cut back, 3 bases at V and 4 bases at J, with 12 bases in the middle. Germline V gene lookup returns CDR1 ENHRY and CDR2 SYGVKD. The CDR3 spans 14 residues.

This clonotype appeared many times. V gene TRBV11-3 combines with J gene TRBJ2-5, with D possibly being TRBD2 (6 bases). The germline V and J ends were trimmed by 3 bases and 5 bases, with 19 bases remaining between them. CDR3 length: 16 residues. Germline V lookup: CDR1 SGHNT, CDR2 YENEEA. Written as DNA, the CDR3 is TGTGCCAGCAGCTTCCTTTTTTCCAGCGGAGGGGAGACCCAGTACTTC. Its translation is CASSFLFSSGGETQYF.

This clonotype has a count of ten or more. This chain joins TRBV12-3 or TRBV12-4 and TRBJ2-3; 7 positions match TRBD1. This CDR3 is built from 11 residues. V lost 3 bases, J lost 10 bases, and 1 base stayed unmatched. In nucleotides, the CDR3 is TGTGCCAGCAGTTTCCAGGGGGCGCAGTATTTT. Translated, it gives CASSFQGAQYF.

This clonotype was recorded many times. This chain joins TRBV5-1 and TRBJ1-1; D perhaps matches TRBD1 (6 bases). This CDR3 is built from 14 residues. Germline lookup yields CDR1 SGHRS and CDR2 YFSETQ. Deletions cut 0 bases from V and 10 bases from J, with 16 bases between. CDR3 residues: CASSLANQGGRAFF. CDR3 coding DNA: TGCGCCAGCAGCTTGGCCAACCAAGGGGGGCGAGCTTTCTTT.

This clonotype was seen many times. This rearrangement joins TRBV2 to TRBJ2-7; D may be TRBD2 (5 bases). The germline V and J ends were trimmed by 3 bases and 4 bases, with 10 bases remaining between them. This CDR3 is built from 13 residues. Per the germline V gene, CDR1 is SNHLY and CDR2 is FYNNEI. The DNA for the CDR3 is TGTGCCAGCAGTGAGTTCCGGGGATACGAGCAGTACTTC. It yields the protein CASSEFRGYEQYF.

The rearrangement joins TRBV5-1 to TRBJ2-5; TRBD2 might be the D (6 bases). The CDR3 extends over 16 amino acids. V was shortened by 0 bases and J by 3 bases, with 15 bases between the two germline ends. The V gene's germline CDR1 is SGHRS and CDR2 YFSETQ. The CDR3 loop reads CASSLAETRGKETQYF. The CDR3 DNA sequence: TGCGCCAGCAGCTTGGCCGAGACTAGAGGAAAAGAGACCCAGTACTTC.

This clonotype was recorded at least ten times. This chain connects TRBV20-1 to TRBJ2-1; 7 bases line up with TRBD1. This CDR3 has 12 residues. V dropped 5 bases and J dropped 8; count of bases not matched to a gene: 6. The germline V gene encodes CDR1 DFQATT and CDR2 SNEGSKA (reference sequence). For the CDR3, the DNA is TGCAGTGCTGACAGGGTCTCCGATGAGCAGTTCTTC. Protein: CSADRVSDEQFF.

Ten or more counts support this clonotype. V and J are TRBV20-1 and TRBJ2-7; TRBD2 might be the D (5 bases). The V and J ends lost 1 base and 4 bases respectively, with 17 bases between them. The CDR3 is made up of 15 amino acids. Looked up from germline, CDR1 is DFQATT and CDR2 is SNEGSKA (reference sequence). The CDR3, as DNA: TGCAGTGCTAGAGGTTCTAGCAGAAACCCATACGAGCAGTACTTC. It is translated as CSARGSSRNPYEQYF.

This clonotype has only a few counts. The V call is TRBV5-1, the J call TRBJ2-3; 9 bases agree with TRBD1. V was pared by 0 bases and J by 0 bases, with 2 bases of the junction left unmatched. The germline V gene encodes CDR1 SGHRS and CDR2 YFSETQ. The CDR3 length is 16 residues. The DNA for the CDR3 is TGCGCCAGCAGCTTGGAGGGACAGGGAAGCACAGATACGCAGTATTTT. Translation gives CASSLEGQGSTDTQYF. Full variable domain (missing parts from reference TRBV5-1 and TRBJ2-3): KAGVTQTPRYLIKTRGQQVTLSCSPISGHRSVSWYQQTPGQGLQFLFEYFSETQRNKGNFPGRFSGRQFSNSRSEMNVSTLELGDSALYLCASSLEGQGSTDTQYFGPGTRLTVL.

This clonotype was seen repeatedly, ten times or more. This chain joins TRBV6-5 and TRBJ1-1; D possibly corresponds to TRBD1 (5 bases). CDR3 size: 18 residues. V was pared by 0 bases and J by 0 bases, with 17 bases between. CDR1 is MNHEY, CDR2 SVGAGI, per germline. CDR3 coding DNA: TGTGCCAGCAGTTACTCGAGCCGGGACGGGGGAGTGAACACTGAAGCTTTCTTT. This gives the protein CASSYSSRDGGVNTEAFF.

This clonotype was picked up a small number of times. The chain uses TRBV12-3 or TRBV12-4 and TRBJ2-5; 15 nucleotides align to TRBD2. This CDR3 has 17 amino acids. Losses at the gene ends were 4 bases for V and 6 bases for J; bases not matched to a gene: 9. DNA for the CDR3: TGTGCCAGCAGTTCCCCATGGACTAGCGGGGGGGCTCAGACCCAGTACTTC. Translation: CASSSPWTSGGAQTQYF.

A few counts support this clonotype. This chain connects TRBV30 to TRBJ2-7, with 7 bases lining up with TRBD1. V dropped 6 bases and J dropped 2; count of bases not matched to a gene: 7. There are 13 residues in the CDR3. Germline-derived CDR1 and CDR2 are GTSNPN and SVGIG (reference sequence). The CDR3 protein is CACKRQGPYEQYF. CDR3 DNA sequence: TGTGCCTGTAAACGACAGGGACCCTACGAGCAGTACTTC.

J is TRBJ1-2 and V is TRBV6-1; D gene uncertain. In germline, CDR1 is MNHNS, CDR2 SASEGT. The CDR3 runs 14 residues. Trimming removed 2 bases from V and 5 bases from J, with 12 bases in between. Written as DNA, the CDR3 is TGTGCCAGCAGTGAAAGTGGCAGCAGATATGGCTACACCTTC. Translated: CASSESGSRYGYTF.